Below, one TCR beta chain is given with its context. The sample comes from a study of blood T cell repertoires in COVID-19. In the study overall: The United States, Italy and Spain were the sources of the acute and convalescent COVID-19 samples. Sources were T cells, B-cell-depleted T cells, or PBMCs; the material itself was cDNA or gDNA.

Per the original data handling: Quantification of nucleated cells was approximated via reference gene primer amplification. Using immunoSEQ multiplex PCR, the repertoire was profiled, and TCRdb retains in-frame clones only, with some absent. The V and J calls and clone size come from that table; D and trimming were worked out from the DNA. Of about 52,000 clones in the sample, 80% to 90% were seen once. This clonotype was obtained from a man between 65 and 85 years old with acute or convalescent COVID-19. The sample was peripheral blood.

CDR3 bases: TGTGCCAGCAGCTTAGCTCTCGGGGTGAACACTGAAGCTTTCTTT. Translation: CASSLALGVNTEAFF. The chain is built from TRBV7-9 and TRBJ1-1; D uncertain. V dropped 0 bases and J dropped 0 bases, with 8 bases sitting between them. The CDR3 loop spans 15 amino acids. Germline V gives CDR1 SEHNR, CDR2 FQNEAQ (reference sequence).